This TCR beta chain emerged from a study of naive and memory T cell subsets. General study points: Naive repertoires, especially CD8, held a few larger clonotypes, possibly memory cells re-expressing CD45RA.

Germline loops: CDR1 DFQATT, CDR2 SNEGSKA (reference sequence). The CDR3 extends over 12 amino acids. Trimming shortened V by 5 bases and J by 2 bases, and 8 bases separated the two germline ends. Sequential positive selection took CD4 T cells first, then CD8 T cells. This clonotype was detected only a few times. What it recognizes is unknown. Both TRBC1 and TRBC2 were covered by a beta constant-region primer of two equimolar oligonucleotides. Ligated cDNA was amplified by four rounds of PCR with nested alpha and beta constant-region primers and SP2. TCRdb processed the UMI-ligation and nested PCR reads anew with MiXCR; each CDR3 protein has one entry. The sample shows 95,000 to 110,000 distinct CDR3 sequences, approximately 15% of them seen only once.

V and J are TRBV20-1 and TRBJ2-3, with D unresolved. The sequencing input was naive CD8+ T cells from blood. The sequence derives from a human donor in good health. The CDR3 is CSAWGFTDTQYF. The CDR3 nucleotides read TGCAGTGCTTGGGGTTTCACAGATACGCAGTATTTT.